The 6 T cell receptor beta chains below were found in one sample sequenced in a study of tumor-infiltrating lymphocytes in primary liver carcinoma. Priming with a constant-region primer yielded TCR beta cDNA from 400 to 500 ng total RNA. For TCR beta, libraries were produced by three nested multiplex PCR rounds using slightly modified ARM-PCR. PCR rounds one and two used TRBV1-TRBV30 forward primers with a C-beta reverse primer for approximately 11 cycles each. TCRdb reanalysed the multiplex PCR reads using MiXCR and keeps one entry per CDR3 protein. The sample has a few hundred thousand distinct CDR3 sequences; approximately 54% are singletons. RNA was extracted from whole blood without cell sorting, alongside germline DNA. The sequencing sample was made of peripheral blood. Receptor source: a woman younger than 45 with primary liver carcinoma and hepatitis B virus infection.

Notes on this clonotype: The conserved final phenylalanine or tryptophan is absent from the CDR3, which likely points to a read error. The genes are TRBV12-3 or TRBV12-4 and TRBJ1-1; D is uncertain. This CDR3 has 13 residues. V lost 4 bases to trimming and J lost 3 bases, with 9 bases between them. The CDR3 spells CASSSAVYTEAFS. In DNA form, the CDR3 reads TGTGCCAGCAGTTCAGCGGTGTACACTGAAGCTTTCTCT.

Worth noting for this clonotype: This CDR3 is missing its conserved last phenylalanine or tryptophan, likely due to a read error. V gene TRBV7-9 combines with J gene TRBJ2-7; D assignment may be TRBD1 or TRBD2 (5 bases each). Trimming removed 8 bases from V and 1 base from J, with 6 bases in between. Germline loops: CDR1 SEHNR, CDR2 FQNEAQ (reference sequence). CDR3 length: 11 residues. This chain's CDR3 is CASGGSYEQYL. The DNA of the CDR3 is TGTGCCAGCGGGGGATCCTACGAGCAGTACTTA.

Details on this clonotype: The CDR3 ends on some other residue instead of the conserved phenylalanine or tryptophan, so this is likely a read error. The chain uses TRBV12-3 or TRBV12-4 and TRBJ1-6; 9 nucleotides match TRBD1. This CDR3 is 16 amino acids long. J was trimmed by 7 bases and V by 3 bases; bases with no gene match: 7. Written as DNA, the CDR3 is TGTGCCAGCAGTTTCACCGGGACAGGGCTGAATTCACCCCTCCACCTT. It encodes CASSFTGTGLNSPLHL.

This clonotype was counted a single time. CDR3 amino acids: CASRDRAGNTDTQYF. CDR3 nucleotides: TGTGCCAGCAGAGACCGGGCGGGGAACACAGATACGCAGTATTTT. The chain has TRBV2 and TRBJ2-3; D might be TRBD2 (6 bases). The CDR3 is 15 amino acids. V was cut by 6 bases and J by 2 bases, with 15 bases left in between. Germline lookup yields CDR1 SNHLY and CDR2 FYNNEI.

A remark on this clonotype: This may stem from a read error, because a much larger clone lies one nucleotide away. The chain uses TRBV4-1 and TRBJ1-5, with TRBD1 identical over 8 bases. Germline V gene data show CDR1 as MGHRA and CDR2 as YSYEKL. The CDR3 length is 17 residues. CDR3 in amino acids: CASSQDFTGGSDQPQHF. CDR3 nucleotides: TGCGCCAGCAGCCAAGATTTCACAGGGGGTAGCGATCAGCCCCAGCATTTT.

For this clonotype: One end of the junction is discordant with germline, which a read error may explain. V and J are TRBV11-2 and TRBJ2-3; 7 nucleotides match TRBD1. The CDR3 length is 16 residues. Germline CDR1 SGHAT, CDR2 FQNNGV. For the CDR3, the DNA is TGTGCGAGCAGCTTTACCGTGACAGGGTTTAGAGATATGCAGTATTTT. This translates into CASSFTVTGFRDMQYF.